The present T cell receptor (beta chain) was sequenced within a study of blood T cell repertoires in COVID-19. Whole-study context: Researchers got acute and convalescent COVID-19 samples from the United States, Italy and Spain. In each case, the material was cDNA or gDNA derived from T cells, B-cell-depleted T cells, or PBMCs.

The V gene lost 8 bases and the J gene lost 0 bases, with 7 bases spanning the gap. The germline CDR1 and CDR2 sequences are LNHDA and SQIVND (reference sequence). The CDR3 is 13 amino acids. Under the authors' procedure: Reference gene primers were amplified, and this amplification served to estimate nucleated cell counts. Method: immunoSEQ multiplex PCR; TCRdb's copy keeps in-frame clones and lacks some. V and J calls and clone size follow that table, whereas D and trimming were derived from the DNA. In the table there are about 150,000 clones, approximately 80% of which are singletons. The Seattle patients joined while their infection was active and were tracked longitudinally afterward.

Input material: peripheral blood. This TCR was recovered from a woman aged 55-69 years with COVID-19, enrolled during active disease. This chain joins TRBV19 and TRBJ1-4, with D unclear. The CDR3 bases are TGTGCCAGTTTGCAGACAACTAATGAAAAACTGTTTTTT. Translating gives CASLQTTNEKLFF.